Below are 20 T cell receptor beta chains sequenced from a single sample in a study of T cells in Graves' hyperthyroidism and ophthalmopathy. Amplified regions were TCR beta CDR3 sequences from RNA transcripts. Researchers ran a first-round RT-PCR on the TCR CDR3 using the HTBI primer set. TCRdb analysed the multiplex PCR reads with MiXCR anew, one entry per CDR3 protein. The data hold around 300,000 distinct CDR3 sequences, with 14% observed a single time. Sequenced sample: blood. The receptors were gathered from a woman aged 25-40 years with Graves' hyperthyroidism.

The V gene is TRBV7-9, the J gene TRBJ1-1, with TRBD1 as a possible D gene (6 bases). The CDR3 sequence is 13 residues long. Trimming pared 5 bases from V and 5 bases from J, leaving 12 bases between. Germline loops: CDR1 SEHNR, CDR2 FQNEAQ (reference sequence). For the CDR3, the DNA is TGTGCCAGCAGCCGGGAAGGGGGGACTGAAGCTTTCTTT. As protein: CASSREGGTEAFF.

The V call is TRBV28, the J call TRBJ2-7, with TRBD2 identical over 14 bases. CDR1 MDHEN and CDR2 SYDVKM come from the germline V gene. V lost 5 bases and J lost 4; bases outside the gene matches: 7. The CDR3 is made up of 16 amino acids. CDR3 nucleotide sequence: TGTGCCAGCAGTGGGACTAGCGGGAGCTACGAATACGAGCAGTACTTC. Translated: CASSGTSGSYEYEQYF.

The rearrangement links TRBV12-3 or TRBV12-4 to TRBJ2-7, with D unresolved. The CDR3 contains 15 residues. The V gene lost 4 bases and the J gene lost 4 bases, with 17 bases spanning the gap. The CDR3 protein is CASSSLGKGRYEQYF. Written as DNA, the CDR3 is TGTGCCAGCAGTTCACTGGGGAAAGGGCGGTACGAGCAGTACTTC.

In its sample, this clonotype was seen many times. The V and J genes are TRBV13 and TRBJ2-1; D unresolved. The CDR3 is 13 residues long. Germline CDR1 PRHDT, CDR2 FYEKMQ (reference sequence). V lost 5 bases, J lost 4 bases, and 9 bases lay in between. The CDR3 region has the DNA TGTGCCAGCAGCGTGGGCCAATACAATGAGCAGTTCTTC. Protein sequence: CASSVGQYNEQFF.

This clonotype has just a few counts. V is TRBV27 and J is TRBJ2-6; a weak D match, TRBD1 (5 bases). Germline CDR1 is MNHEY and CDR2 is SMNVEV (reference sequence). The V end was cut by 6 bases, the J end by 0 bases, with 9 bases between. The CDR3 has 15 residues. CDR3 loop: CASSTDSSGANVLTF. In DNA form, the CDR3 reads TGTGCCAGCAGCACTGACAGCTCTGGGGCCAACGTCCTGACTTTC.

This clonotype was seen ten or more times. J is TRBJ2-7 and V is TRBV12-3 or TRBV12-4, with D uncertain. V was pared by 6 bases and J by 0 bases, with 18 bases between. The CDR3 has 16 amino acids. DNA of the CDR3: TGTGCCAGCAGCAATAGGTCGGTCAGGAGCTCCTACGAGCAGTACTTC. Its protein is CASSNRSVRSSYEQYF.

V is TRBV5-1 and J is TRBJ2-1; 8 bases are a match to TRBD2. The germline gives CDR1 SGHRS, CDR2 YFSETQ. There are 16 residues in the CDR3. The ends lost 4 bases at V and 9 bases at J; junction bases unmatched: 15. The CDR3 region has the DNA TGCGCCAGCAGCCCGTCTGTACCGGGGGGGCCCGGTGAGCAGTTCTTC. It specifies CASSPSVPGGPGEQFF.

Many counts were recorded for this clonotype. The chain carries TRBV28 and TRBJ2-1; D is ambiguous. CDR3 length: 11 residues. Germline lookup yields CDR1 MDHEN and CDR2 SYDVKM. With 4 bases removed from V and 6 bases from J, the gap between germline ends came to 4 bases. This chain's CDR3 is CASSSPNEQFF. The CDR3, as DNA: TGTGCCAGCAGTTCCCCCAATGAGCAGTTCTTC.

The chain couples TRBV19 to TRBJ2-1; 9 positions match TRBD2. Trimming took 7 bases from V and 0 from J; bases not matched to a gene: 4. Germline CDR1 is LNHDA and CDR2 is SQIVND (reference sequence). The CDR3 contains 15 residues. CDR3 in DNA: TGTGCCAGTATGACTAGCGGAAGCTCCTACAATGAGCAGTTCTTC. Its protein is CASMTSGSSYNEQFF.

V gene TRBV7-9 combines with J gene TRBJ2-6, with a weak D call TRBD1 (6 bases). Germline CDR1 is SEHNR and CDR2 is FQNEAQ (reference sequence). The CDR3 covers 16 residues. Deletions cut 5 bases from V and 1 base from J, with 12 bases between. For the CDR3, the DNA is TGTGCCAGCAGCGCAAACACAGGGTCTGGGGCCAACGTCCTGACTTTC. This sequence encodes CASSANTGSGANVLTF. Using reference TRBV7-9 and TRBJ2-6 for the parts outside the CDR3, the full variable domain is DTGVSQNPRHKITKRGQNVTFRCDPISEHNRLYWYRQTLGQGPEFLTYFQNEAQLEKSRLLSDRFSAERPKGSFSTLEIQRTEQGDSAMYLCASSANTGSGANVLTFGAGSRLTVL.

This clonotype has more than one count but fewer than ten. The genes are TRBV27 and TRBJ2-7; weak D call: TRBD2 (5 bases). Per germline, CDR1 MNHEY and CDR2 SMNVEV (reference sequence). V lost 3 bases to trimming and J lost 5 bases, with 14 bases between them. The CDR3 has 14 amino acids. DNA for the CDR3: TGTGCCAGCAGTTTTATACCGGCAGCGGACGAGCAGTACTTC. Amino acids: CASSFIPAADEQYF.

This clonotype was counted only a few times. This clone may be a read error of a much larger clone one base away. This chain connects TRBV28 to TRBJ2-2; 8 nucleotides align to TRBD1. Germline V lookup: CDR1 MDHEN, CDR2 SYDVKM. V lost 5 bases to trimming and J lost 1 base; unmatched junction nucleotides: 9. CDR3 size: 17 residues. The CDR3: CASSLQLGQENTGELFF. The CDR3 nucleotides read TGTGCCAGCAGTCTCCAACTGGGACAGGAGAACACCGGGGAGCTGTTTTTT.

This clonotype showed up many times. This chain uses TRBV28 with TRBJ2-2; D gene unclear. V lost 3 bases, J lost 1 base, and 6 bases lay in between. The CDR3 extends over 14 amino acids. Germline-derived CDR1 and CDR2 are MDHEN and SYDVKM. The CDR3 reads CASSFLRNTGELFF. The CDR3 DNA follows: TGTGCCAGCAGTTTCTTACGGAACACCGGGGAGCTGTTTTTT.

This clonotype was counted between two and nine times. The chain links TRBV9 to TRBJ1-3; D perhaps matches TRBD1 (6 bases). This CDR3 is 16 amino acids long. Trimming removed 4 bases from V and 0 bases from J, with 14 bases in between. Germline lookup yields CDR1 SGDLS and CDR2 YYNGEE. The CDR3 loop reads CASSPQGHSSGNTIYF. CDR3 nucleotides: TGTGCCAGCAGCCCCCAGGGACATTCCTCTGGAAACACCATATATTTT.

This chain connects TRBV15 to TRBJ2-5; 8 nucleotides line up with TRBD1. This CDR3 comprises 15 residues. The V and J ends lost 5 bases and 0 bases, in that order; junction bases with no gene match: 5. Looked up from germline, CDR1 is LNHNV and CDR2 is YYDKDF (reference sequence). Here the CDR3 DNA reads TGTGCCACCAGCCTCTTGGACAGGGACCAAGAGACCCAGTACTTC. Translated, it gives CATSLLDRDQETQYF.

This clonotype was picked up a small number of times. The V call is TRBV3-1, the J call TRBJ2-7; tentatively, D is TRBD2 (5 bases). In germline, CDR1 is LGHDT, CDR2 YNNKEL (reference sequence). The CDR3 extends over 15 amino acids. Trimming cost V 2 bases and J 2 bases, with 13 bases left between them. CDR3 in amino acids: CASSQLTSGAYEQYF. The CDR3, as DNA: TGTGCCAGCAGCCAACTTACAAGCGGAGCCTACGAGCAGTACTTC.

CDR3 loop: CASSLHLSGHTYEQYF. DNA of the CDR3: TGTGCCAGCAGCTTACACCTGTCAGGACACACCTACGAGCAGTACTTC. The gene calls are TRBV7-9 and TRBJ2-7, with a weak D call TRBD1 (5 bases). The length of the CDR3 is 16 residues. Trimming left V 2 bases short and J 2 bases short, with 16 bases between. Looked up from germline, CDR1 is SEHNR and CDR2 is FQNEAQ (reference sequence).

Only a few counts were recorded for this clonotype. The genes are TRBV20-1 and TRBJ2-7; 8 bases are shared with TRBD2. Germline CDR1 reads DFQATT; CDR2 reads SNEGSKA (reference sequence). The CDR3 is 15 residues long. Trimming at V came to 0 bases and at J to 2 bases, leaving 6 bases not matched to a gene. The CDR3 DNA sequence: TGCAGTGCTAGAGATCCAGCGGGAGTCACCTACGAGCAGTACTTC. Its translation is CSARDPAGVTYEQYF.

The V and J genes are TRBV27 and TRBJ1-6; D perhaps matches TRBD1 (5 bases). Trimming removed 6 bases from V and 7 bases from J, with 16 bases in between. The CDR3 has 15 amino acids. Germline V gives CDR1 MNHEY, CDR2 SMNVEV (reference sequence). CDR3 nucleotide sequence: TGTGCCAGCAGCCTGTTGGGGGAAATCAATTCACCCCTCCACTTT. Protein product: CASSLLGEINSPLHF.

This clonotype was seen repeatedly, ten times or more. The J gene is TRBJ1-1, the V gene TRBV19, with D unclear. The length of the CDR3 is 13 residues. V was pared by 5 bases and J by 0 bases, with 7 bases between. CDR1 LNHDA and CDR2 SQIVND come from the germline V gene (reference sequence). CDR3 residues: CASSPRLNTEAFF. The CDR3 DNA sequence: TGTGCCAGTAGTCCTCGGTTGAACACTGAAGCTTTCTTT.